This T cell receptor beta chain is from a study of T cell responses to AZD1222 COVID-19 vaccine. Sequencing used immunoSEQ multiplex PCR; TCRdb keeps in-frame clones, though not all of them. The table includes roughly 150,000 clones, 92% detected once. Turning to this clone: Its matching antigen is unknown.

Study results and caveats: CD4 TCRs covered the whole spike, strongest at regions 160-218 and 743-854. Increased Spike-specific TCR breadth and depth were observed after two AZD1222 doses. It was only after the peak T cell response that any repertoires were sampled. Donors, mostly white British, included more females; clonal diversity was possibly underestimated.

Trimming at V came to 5 bases and at J to 0 bases, leaving 10 bases not matched to a gene. Germline-derived CDR1 and CDR2 are SGHAT and FQNNGV. This CDR3 has 17 residues. The sequencing used peripheral blood, collected on day 0 of AZD1222 vaccination. This chain joins TRBV11-2 and TRBJ2-7; 10 bases are shared with TRBD1. This TCR came from an adult in good health. Here the CDR3 reads CASSPKTGGLSSYEQYF. The DNA for the CDR3 is TGTGCCAGCAGCCCTAAGACAGGGGGCCTGAGCTCCTACGAGCAGTACTTC.